This TCR beta chain was recorded in a study of B cell selection in AIRE deficiency. Study-wide results and caveats: Shared Treg sequences were biased toward short CDR3s with few non-templated nucleotide insertions.

In germline, CDR1 is MNHEY, CDR2 SMNVEV (reference sequence). The CDR3 is 15 amino acids. Trimming took 3 bases from V and 4 from J, leaving 12 bases between them. The sorted conventional CD4 T cells were gated as CD4+CD127+. On this clone itself: Its antigen is unidentified.

TCRdb's table, derived via immunoSEQ multiplex PCR, lists solely in-frame clones and lacks some. The profile shows about 24,000 clones, 95% to 97% of them singletons. This TCR was recovered from a human donor with AIRE deficiency. Sample: conventional CD4+ T cells sorted from PBMCs. The rearrangement uses TRBV27 and TRBJ2-2; D ambiguous. The CDR3 reads CASSFRVDGTGELFF. Written as DNA, the CDR3 is TGTGCCAGCAGTTTCCGGGTTGACGGCACCGGGGAGCTGTTTTTT.